A single sample gave rise to the 6 T cell receptor beta chains below, sequenced in a study of PD-1 blockade in classical Hodgkin lymphoma. Each patient experienced a relapse that followed autologous stem cell transplantation, and brentuximab vedotin exposure varied. Produced via immunoSEQ multiplex PCR; TCRdb's table is partial and in-frame only. The sample shows around 13,000 clones, 82% of them seen only once. Here the sequenced sample was peripheral blood mononuclear cells (PBMCs), taken at baseline. These TCRs come from a human donor with classical Hodgkin lymphoma.

The genes are TRBV28 and TRBJ2-7; tentative D call: TRBD1 (6 bases). CDR3 length: 14 amino acids. CDR1 and CDR2 from the germline V gene are MDHEN and SYDVKM. V was pared by 6 bases and J by 3 bases, with 15 bases between. The CDR3 nucleotides are TGTGCCAGCAGAGAACCGGGACAACGCTACGAGCAGTACTTC. It yields the protein CASREPGQRYEQYF.

The chain links TRBV28 to TRBJ2-2; D is uncertain. From germline, CDR1 is MDHEN and CDR2 SYDVKM. Trimming left V 7 bases short and J 2 bases short, with 11 bases between. This CDR3 spans 14 amino acids. The CDR3 protein is CASTRNLNTGELFF. The DNA for the CDR3 is TGTGCCAGCACCCGGAACCTTAACACCGGGGAGCTGTTTTTT.

The chain couples TRBV6-5 to TRBJ1-2; D perhaps matches TRBD1 (6 bases). Germline V lookup: CDR1 MNHEY, CDR2 SVGAGI. Deletions cut 0 bases from V and 4 bases from J, with 9 bases between. The CDR3 covers 14 residues. DNA of the CDR3: TGTGCCAGCAGTTACTCGGACAGCCTCTATGGCTACACCTTC. The encoded protein is CASSYSDSLYGYTF.

The V gene is TRBV4-1, the J gene TRBJ2-7, with D unclear. The V and J ends lost 1 base and 0 bases respectively, with 10 bases between them. Germline V gene sequence: CDR1 MGHRA, CDR2 YSYEKL. CDR3 length: 15 amino acids. CDR3 residues: CASSQGSTSSYEQYF. The CDR3 nucleotides are TGCGCCAGCAGCCAAGGGTCAACAAGCTCCTACGAGCAGTACTTC.

The chain employs TRBV5-1 and TRBJ1-1; 7 bases are a match to TRBD1. The CDR3 is 15 amino acids. The V and J ends lost 0 bases and 5 bases, in that order; junction bases with no gene match: 7. Germline CDR1 SGHRS, CDR2 YFSETQ. The CDR3 region has the DNA TGCGCCAGCAGCTTGGTTCCAGGGGGGTGGACTGAAGCTTTCTTT. Residues: CASSLVPGGWTEAFF.

The V gene is TRBV5-6, the J gene TRBJ1-1; no reliable D call. With 1 base removed from V and 5 bases from J, the gap between germline ends came to 9 bases. CDR1 SGHDT and CDR2 YYEEEE come from the germline V gene. The length of the CDR3 is 13 residues. CDR3 amino acids: CASSLRRGTEAFF. CDR3 coding DNA: TGTGCCAGCAGCTTGCGGCGGGGAACTGAAGCTTTCTTT.